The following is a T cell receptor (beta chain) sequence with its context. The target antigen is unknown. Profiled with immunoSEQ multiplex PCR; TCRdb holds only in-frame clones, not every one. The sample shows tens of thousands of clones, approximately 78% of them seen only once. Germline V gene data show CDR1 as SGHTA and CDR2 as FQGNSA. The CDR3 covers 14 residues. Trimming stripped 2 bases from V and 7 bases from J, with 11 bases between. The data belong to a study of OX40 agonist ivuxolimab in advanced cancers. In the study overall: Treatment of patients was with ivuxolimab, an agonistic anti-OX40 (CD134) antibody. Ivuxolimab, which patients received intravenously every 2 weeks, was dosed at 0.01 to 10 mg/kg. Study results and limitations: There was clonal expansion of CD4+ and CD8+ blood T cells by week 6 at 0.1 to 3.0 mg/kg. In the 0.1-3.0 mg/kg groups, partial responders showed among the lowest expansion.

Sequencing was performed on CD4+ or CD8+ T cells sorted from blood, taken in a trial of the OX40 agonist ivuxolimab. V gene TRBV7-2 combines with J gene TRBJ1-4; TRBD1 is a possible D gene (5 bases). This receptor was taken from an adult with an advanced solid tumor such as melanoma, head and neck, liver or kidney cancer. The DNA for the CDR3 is TGTGCCAGCAGCTTACAAGGGCAGGGTGAAAAACTGTTTTTT. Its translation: CASSLQGQGEKLFF.